This entry features one TCR beta chain sequence. The data stem from a study of cytomegalovirus exposure and HLA in healthy donors. V lost 8 bases and J lost 3; bases outside the gene matches: 4. The CDR3 sequence is 14 residues long. CDR1 is MNHEY and CDR2 is SVGAGI in the germline V gene. Primers included in the PCR were 60 Vbeta and 13 Jbeta primers. Data came from immunoSEQ multiplex PCR; TCRdb stores just in-frame clones and leaves some out. The table lists about 76,000 clones, approximately 80% of them singletons. The TCR was taken from a woman aged 25 to 45 in good health and CMV-seronegative. Sequenced material: PBMCs. The chain is built from TRBV6-5 and TRBJ1-5; 10 bases match TRBD1. The CDR3 coding sequence is TGTGCCAGCCGCGGGACAGGGGACAATCAGCCCCAGCATTTT. Encoded protein: CASRGTGDNQPQHF.